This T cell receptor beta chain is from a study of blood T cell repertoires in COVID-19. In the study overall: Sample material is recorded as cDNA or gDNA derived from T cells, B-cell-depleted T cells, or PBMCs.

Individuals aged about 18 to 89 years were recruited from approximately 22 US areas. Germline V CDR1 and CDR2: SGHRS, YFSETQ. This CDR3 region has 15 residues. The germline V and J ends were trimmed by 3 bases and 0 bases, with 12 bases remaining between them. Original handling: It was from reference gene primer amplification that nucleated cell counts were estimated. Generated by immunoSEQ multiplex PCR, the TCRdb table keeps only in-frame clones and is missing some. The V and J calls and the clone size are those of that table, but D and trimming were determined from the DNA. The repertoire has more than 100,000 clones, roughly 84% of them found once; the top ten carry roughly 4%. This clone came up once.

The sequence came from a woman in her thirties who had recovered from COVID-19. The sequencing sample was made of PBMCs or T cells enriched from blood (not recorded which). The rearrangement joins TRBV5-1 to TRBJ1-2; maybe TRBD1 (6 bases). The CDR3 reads CASSSTGQANYGYTF. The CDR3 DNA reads TGCGCCAGCAGCTCAACAGGGCAAGCTAACTATGGCTACACCTTC.